Described below is a single TCR beta chain sequence and its context. Its specificity is unknown. This sample is part of a study of cytomegalovirus exposure and HLA in healthy donors. The V end lost 6 bases, the J end lost 0 bases, and 15 bases lay between the germline ends. Germline V gene data show CDR1 as MNHEY and CDR2 as SMNVEV (reference sequence). The CDR3 contains 16 residues. The study, taken as a whole, reports: As was reported, the classifier diagnosed cytomegalovirus status with high specificity and sensitivity. A later analysis appeared to link common viral pathogens to several of the most significant clusters. In a later analysis, HLA-associated beta chains showed higher expansion and lower generation probabilities than comparable chains.

In the PCR, 60 Vbeta and 13 Jbeta primers were used. Sequencing used immunoSEQ multiplex PCR; TCRdb keeps in-frame clones, though not all of them. This sample carries approximately 150,000 clones, 77% of them seen once, and the ten largest clones take 3.7%. The specimen sequenced was PBMCs. The origin of this receptor is a young man in good health and CMV-seropositive. The gene calls are TRBV27 and TRBJ1-3, with a weak D call TRBD1 (5 bases). CDR3 region: CASSRDRTSSGNTIYF. DNA of the CDR3: TGTGCCAGCAGCCGAGACCGGACATCCTCTGGAAACACCATATATTTT.